The sequence of this TCR beta chain was determined in a study of quantifying T cell responses using KT2 cells (dated 2017 in TCRdb). Context from the whole study: RNA was DNase-treated and reverse transcribed with TCR alpha and beta constant-region primers, mostly using SuperScript III. The efficiency of the T4 ligation step under optimum conditions was estimated to be above 8%. PCR2 was performed as a SYBR Green qPCR and was stopped at a predetermined fluorescence threshold so that over-amplification was avoided.

The investigation overall reported the following: Saturation in the detection of KT2 sequences was observed at very high KT2 spike-in numbers. The numbers of KT2 alpha and beta sequences increased linearly with the number of input KT2 cells across several orders of magnitude. This TCR sequencing study did not compare the pipeline side by side with other TCR sequencing techniques. KT2 sequences were still detected at the lowest spike-in tested, roughly one KT2 cell per 100,000 PBMC.

This clonotype has a handful of counts. The clone's antigen remains unknown. No base quality information exists; no much larger clone differs at one position. As encoded in the germline V gene, CDR1 is ENHRY while CDR2 is SYGVKD. V is shortened by 0 bases, J by 4 bases, and the region joining them spans 12 bases. The cysteine opens and the phenylalanine closes a CDR3 of 15 amino acids. Only the CDR3 portion is preserved as DNA: 45 bases, with reading frame beginning at the first base. To test the sensitivity and accuracy of the pipeline, known numbers of KT2, a T cell clone whose TCR had already been sequenced, were spiked into unfractionated PBMC. A range of KT2-to-PBMC ratios was set up by mixing KT2 cells into a fixed number of PBMC. Libraries were made using UMI-ligation and nested PCR. Using T4 RNA ligase 1, a single-stranded oligonucleotide bearing the Illumina SP2 sequence plus a UMI was ligated onto the 3' end of the cDNA. PCR1 ran about 4 cycles (98°C 15 s, 69°C 30 s, 72°C 40 s); the beta primer was an equimolar mix of RC1.1 and RC1.2 covering TRBC1 and TRBC2. Starting at PCR2, TCR alpha and beta chains were handled separately, and sample indices and Illumina adaptors were added. The UMI, placed after an 8-base spacer, consisted of 12 random nucleotides arranged as two hexamers with a spacer between them. Libraries were sequenced on an Illumina MiSeq using v2 2x251 paired-end chemistry, with eleven to twelve samples typically included per run. PhiX DNA was added at about 4.5-7% to each sequencing library so that diversity was increased. On the study's bioinformatics: Raw reads were converted to FASTQ with bcl2fastq and demultiplexed by dual indices using Demultiplexor. V and J genes were assigned by Decombinator through tag matching that permitted a single base-pair mismatch. Using UMIs, Collapsinator corrected both sequencing errors and the frequency errors that come from PCR heterogeneity. CDR3Translator converted Decombinator identifiers to nucleotide sequence, translated to amino acids, and extracted CDR3 using C- and N-terminal motifs. A cluster of KT2 sequences sharing one unique molecular identifier was counted as one distinct KT2 TCR. The public reads were reprocessed in TCRdb via fastp at Q25 and MiXCR, keeping in-frame beta chains. Each entry merges the rows of one CDR3 protein and shows their most common DNA and genes. TCRdb, not the authors, supplied the V and J calls. In this sample the table shows 40,000 to 55,000 distinct CDR3 sequences, approximately 10% of which occur a single time. The ten largest clones take up 10% of the sample.

The source of this sequence is a human donor. The sequence joins TRBV10-3 to TRBJ1-2; tentative D gene TRBD1, with 5 bases matching. The sample consisted of PBMCs spiked with cells of the T cell clone KT2. The CDR3 protein is CAISESWGIVYGYTF. At the DNA level, the sequence is TGTGCCATCAGTGAGTCGTGGGGCATAGTCTATGGCTACACCTTC.